Following are 15 T cell receptor beta chains from one sample sequenced in a study of blood T cells in healthy people across ages. A sample-barcoded 5' primer and a J-beta primer mix were used in a second PCR of roughly 6 to 11 cycles. TCRdb passed the 5' RACE reads through MiXCR, listing each CDR3 protein once. The sample lists roughly 1,700,000 distinct CDR3 sequences; 28% were seen once. The specimen was blood. Source of these receptors: a woman in her twenties or thirties in good health.

V usage is TRBV7-9 and J usage is TRBJ1-2, with no clear D. The V end was cut by 2 bases, the J end by 2 bases, with 12 bases between. The CDR3 is made up of 15 amino acids. CDR1 is SEHNR and CDR2 is FQNEAQ in the germline V gene (reference sequence). CDR3 region: CASSLFSDTNYGYTF. The CDR3 DNA is TGTGCCAGCAGCTTATTTAGCGATACGAACTATGGCTACACCTTC. Combining the CDR3 with reference TRBV7-9 and TRBJ1-2 gives the whole variable domain DTGVSQNPRHKITKRGQNVTFRCDPISEHNRLYWYRQTLGQGPEFLTYFQNEAQLEKSRLLSDRFSAERPKGSFSTLEIQRTEQGDSAMYLCASSLFSDTNYGYTFGSGTRLTVV.

This clonotype was seen only a few times. The chain combines TRBV5-1 with TRBJ2-7; D is perhaps TRBD2 (5 bases). Trimming left V 6 bases short and J 2 bases short, with 21 bases between. The germline V gene encodes CDR1 SGHRS and CDR2 YFSETQ. The CDR3 has 16 residues. The CDR3 bases are TGCGCCAGCACCAGCTATGAGAGCGGCCCCCCCTACGAGCAGTACTTC. Encoded protein: CASTSYESGPPYEQYF.

This clonotype was seen more than once but under ten times. The V gene is TRBV11-2, the J gene TRBJ2-7; 7 positions agree with TRBD2. Germline assignment: CDR1 SGHAT and CDR2 FQNNGV. Germline trimming cut 5 bases from V and 2 bases from J; bases unmatched to any gene: 12. The CDR3 spans 16 residues. CDR3 in amino acids: CASSPRAAGTTYEQYF. The CDR3 region has the DNA TGTGCCAGCAGCCCCCGTGCAGCGGGGACGACCTACGAGCAGTACTTC.

The CDR3 DNA reads TGCAGCGTACCACGGGGGGGAGGGCTCTACGAGCAGTACTTC. Translated, it gives CSVPRGGGLYEQYF. This sequence joins TRBV29-1 and TRBJ2-7; 8 bases map to TRBD2. Germline assignment: CDR1 SQVTM and CDR2 ANQGSEA. V lost 6 bases to trimming and J lost 3 bases; unmatched junction nucleotides: 10. The length of the CDR3 is 14 residues.

This clonotype came up a few times. The chain combines TRBV29-1 with TRBJ1-2, with D possibly being TRBD1 (5 bases). CDR1 and CDR2 (germline): SQVTM, ANQGSEA. Trimming left V 0 bases short and J 7 bases short, with 12 bases between. The CDR3 loop spans 13 amino acids. The CDR3 reads CSVEEGGKGGYTF. DNA for the CDR3: TGCAGCGTTGAAGAGGGGGGGAAAGGTGGCTACACCTTC.

This clonotype turned up a few times. V is TRBV28 and J is TRBJ2-1, with TRBD2 matching over 8 bases. The V gene's germline CDR1 is MDHEN and CDR2 SYDVKM. The CDR3 is 19 residues long. Trimming took 4 bases from V and 0 from J; bases not matched to a gene: 14. In DNA, the CDR3 is TGTGCCAGCAGTTCAGCGGGCTGGCGGGGGGCCAGCTCCTACAATGAGCAGTTCTTC. Protein: CASSSAGWRGASSYNEQFF.

The chain joins TRBV15 to TRBJ1-1; D call uncertain. V lost 0 bases and J lost 7, with 9 bases in between. CDR3 length: 13 amino acids. Germline CDR1 and CDR2: LNHNV and YYDKDF (reference sequence). As DNA, the CDR3 is TGTGCCACCAGCAGAGATTCCGCCAATGAAGCTTTCTTT. As protein: CATSRDSANEAFF. The entire variable domain, with the rest obtained from reference TRBV15 and TRBJ1-1, is as follows: DAMVIQNPRYQVTQFGKPVTLSCSQTLNHNVMYWYQQKSSQAPKLLFHYYDKDFNNEADTPDNFQSRRPNTSFCFLDIRSPGLGDTAMYLCATSRDSANEAFFGQGTRLTVV.

As for this clonotype: A much more abundant neighbour one base away suggests this may be a read error. DNA of the CDR3: TGTGCCACCAGCAGGGCGATGATAAAGCGGTTCTCCTACAATAAGCAGTTCTTC. This codes for CATSRAMIKRFSYNKQFF. J is TRBJ2-1 and V is TRBV15; D perhaps matches TRBD2 (5 bases). This CDR3 contains 18 residues. The germline V gene encodes CDR1 LNHNV and CDR2 YYDKDF (reference sequence).

The rearrangement joins TRBV6-1 to TRBJ2-1, with 7 bases aligning to TRBD2. CDR3 size: 15 residues. V shed 5 bases and J 8 bases; nucleotides not matched to a gene: 12. From germline, CDR1 is MNHNS and CDR2 SASEGT. The CDR3 loop is CASSRFAGEDHEQFF. DNA for the CDR3: TGTGCCAGCAGTCGTTTCGCGGGGGAGGACCATGAGCAGTTCTTC.

As regards this clonotype: A junction end diverges from the germline sequence, so it may reflect a read error. The rearrangement joins TRBV5-1 to TRBJ2-1, with TRBD2 matching 14 bases. The CDR3 sequence is 16 residues long. Germline CDR1 reads SGHRS; CDR2 reads YFSETQ. The CDR3 loop reads CASSLDPTSGRAEQFF. CDR3 sequence (DNA): TGCGCCAGCAGTTTGGACCCGACTAGCGGGAGGGCTGAGCAGTTCTTC.

This clonotype was counted a few times. This sequence joins TRBV12-3 or TRBV12-4 and TRBJ2-7, with D possibly TRBD2 on 6 matching bases. V was clipped by 6 bases and J by 3 bases, with 15 bases between them. The CDR3 is 14 residues long. CDR3 sequence (DNA): TGTGCCAGCAGCGAGGGACTTCAGCTCTACGAGCAGTACTTC. This sequence encodes CASSEGLQLYEQYF.

CDR3 sequence (DNA): TGCGCCAGCAGCTTGGCCGATCACTCCTCTGTAGACATTCAGTACTTC. This codes for CASSLADHSSVDIQYF. This sequence joins TRBV5-1 and TRBJ2-4; D remains ambiguous. The CDR3 sequence is 16 residues long. CDR1 is SGHRS and CDR2 is YFSETQ in the germline V gene. Trimming pared 0 bases from V and 8 bases from J, leaving 18 bases between.

This chain connects TRBV9 to TRBJ1-6, with D perhaps matching TRBD1 (5 bases). Germline values: CDR1 SGDLS, CDR2 YYNGEE. The CDR3 loop spans 14 amino acids. Trimming removed 3 bases from V and 8 bases from J, with 12 bases in between. The CDR3 loop is CASSGGGVYSPLHF. DNA for the CDR3: TGTGCCAGCAGCGGGGGCGGGGTGTATTCACCCCTCCACTTT.

CDR3 coding DNA: TGTGCCAGCAGTCCCAGCAGTGAGACCCAGTACTTC. Protein: CASSPSSETQYF. V is TRBV28 and J is TRBJ2-5, with no clear D. V was cut by 5 bases and J by 5 bases, with 9 bases left in between. The CDR3 extends over 12 amino acids. Germline CDR1 is MDHEN and CDR2 is SYDVKM.

At least ten counts were recorded for this clonotype. V gene TRBV12-3 or TRBV12-4 combines with J gene TRBJ2-1; D is unresolved. The CDR3 has 13 residues. Trimming took off 5 bases at V and 15 bases at J, with 20 bases between the two ends. The CDR3 reads CASSLELGTKGFF. The CDR3 coding sequence is TGTGCCAGCAGTCTCGAGCTAGGAACAAAGGGGTTCTTC.